This T cell receptor (beta chain) was captured by sequencing in a study of cytomegalovirus exposure and HLA in healthy donors. Study conclusions and caveats: Three chains linked to CMV were shown in vitro to be specific for CMV antigens. In a later analysis, HLA-associated TCR beta chains were more clonally expanded than equally common others.

Per the germline V gene, CDR1 is LNHNV and CDR2 is YYDKDF (reference sequence). Trimming removed 2 bases from V and 5 bases from J, with 12 bases in between. The CDR3 covers 14 residues. Primers included in the PCR were 60 Vbeta and 13 Jbeta primers. Measured with immunoSEQ multiplex PCR; TCRdb has only the in-frame clones, and not every one. The sample totals 49,000 or so clones; its top ten clones hold about 24%. About this clone itself: The antigen remains unidentified.

Material: PBMCs. The receptor was isolated from a man in his forties in good health and CMV-seropositive. The rearrangement links TRBV15 to TRBJ1-2; no clear D. CDR3 bases: TGTGCCACCAGCAGAAGCGGGGTAAGGTATGGCTACACCTTC. Translated: CATSRSGVRYGYTF.